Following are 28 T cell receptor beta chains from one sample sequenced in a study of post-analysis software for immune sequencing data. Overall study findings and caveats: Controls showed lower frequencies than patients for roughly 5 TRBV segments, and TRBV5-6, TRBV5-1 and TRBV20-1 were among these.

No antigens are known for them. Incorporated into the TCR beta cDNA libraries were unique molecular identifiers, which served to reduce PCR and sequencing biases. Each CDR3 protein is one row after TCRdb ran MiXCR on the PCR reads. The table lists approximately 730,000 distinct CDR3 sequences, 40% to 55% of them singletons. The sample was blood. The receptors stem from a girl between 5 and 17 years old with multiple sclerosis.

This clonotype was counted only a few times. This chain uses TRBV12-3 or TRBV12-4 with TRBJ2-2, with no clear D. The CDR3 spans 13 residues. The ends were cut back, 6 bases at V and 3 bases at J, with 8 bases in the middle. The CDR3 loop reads CASSPRHTGELFF. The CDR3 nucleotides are TGTGCCAGCAGCCCGAGACACACCGGGGAGCTGTTTTTT.

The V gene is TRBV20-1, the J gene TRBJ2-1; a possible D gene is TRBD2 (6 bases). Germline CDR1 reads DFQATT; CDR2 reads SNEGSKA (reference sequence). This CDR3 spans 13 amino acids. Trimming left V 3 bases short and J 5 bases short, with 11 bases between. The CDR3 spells CSASGLANNEQFF. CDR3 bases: TGCAGTGCTAGCGGGCTAGCGAACAATGAGCAGTTCTTC.

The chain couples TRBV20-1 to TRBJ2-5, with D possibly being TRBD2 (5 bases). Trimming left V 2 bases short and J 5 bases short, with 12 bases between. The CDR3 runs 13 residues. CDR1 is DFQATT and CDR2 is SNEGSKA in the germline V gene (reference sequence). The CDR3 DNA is TGCAGTGCTAGATACTCGGGCGGGGAGACCCAGTACTTC. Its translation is CSARYSGGETQYF.

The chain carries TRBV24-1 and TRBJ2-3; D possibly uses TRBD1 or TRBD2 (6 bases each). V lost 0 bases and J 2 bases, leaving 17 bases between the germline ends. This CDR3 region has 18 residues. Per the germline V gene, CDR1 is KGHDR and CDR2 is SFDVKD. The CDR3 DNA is TGTGCCACCAGTGATTTGCCGTCCCGGGGGCCTAACACAGATACGCAGTATTTT. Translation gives CATSDLPSRGPNTDTQYF.

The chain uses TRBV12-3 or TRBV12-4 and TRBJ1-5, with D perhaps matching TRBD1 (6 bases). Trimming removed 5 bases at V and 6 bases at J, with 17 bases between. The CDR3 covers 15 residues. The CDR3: CASSRDTQGGQPQHF. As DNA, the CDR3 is TGTGCCAGCAGTAGGGACACACAAGGCGGTCAGCCCCAGCATTTT.

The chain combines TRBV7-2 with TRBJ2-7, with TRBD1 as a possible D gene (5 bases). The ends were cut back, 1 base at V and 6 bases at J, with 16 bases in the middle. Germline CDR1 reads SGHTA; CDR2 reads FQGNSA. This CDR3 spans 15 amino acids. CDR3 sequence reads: CASSLGGRAVREQYF. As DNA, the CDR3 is TGTGCCAGCAGCTTAGGAGGCAGGGCGGTTCGCGAGCAGTACTTC.

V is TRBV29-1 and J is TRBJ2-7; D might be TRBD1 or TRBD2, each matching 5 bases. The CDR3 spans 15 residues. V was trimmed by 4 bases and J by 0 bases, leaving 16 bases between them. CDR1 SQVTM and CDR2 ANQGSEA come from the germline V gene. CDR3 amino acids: CSVGDPGLSSYEQYF. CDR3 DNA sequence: TGCAGCGTTGGGGACCCTGGACTGAGCTCCTACGAGCAGTACTTC.

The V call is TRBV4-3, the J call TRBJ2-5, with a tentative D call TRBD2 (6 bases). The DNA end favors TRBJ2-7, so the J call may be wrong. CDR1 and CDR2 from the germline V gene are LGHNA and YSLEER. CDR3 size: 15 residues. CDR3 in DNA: TGCGCCAGCAGCCAAGGGACTAAGCTGTCCTACGAGCAGTACTTC. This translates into CASSQGTKLSYEQYF.

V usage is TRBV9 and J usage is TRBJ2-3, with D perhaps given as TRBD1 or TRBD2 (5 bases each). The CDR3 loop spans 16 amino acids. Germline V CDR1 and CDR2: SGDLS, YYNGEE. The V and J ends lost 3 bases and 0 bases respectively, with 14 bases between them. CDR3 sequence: CASSAAGTLSTDTQYF. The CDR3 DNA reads TGTGCCAGCAGCGCCGCAGGGACCCTTAGCACAGATACGCAGTATTTT.

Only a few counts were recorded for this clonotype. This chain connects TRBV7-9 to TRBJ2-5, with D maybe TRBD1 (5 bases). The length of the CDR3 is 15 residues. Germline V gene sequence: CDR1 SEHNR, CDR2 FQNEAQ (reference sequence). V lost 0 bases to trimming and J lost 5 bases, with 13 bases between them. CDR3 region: CASSLAQGQQETQYF. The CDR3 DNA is TGTGCCAGCAGCTTAGCCCAGGGTCAGCAGGAGACCCAGTACTTC.

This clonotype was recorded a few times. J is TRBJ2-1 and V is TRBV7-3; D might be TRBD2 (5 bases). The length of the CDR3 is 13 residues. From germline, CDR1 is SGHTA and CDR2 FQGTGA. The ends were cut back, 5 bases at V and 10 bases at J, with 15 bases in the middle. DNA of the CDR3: TGTGCCAGCAGCCCGACTGAGGGCCGGGAGCAGTTCTTC. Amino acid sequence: CASSPTEGREQFF. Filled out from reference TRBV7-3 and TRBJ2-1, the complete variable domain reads GAGVSQTPSNKVTEKGKYVELRCDPISGHTALYWYRQSLGQGPEFLIYFQGTGAADDSGLPNDRFFAVRPEGSVSTLKIQRTERGDSAVYLCASSPTEGREQFFGPGTRLTVL.

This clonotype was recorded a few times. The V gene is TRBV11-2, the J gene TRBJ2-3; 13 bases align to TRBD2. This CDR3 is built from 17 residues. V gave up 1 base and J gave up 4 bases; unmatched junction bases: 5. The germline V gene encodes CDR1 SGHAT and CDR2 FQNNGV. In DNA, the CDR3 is TGTGCCAGCAGCTTAGTCAGAACTAGCGGGAGGGCAGATACGCAGTATTTT. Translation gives CASSLVRTSGRADTQYF.

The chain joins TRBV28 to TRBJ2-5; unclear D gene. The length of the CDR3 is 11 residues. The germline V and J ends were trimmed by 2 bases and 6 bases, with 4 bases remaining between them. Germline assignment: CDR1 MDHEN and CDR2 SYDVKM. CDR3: CASSLDKTQYF. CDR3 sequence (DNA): TGTGCCAGCAGTTTAGACAAGACCCAGTACTTC.

The CDR3 nucleotides are TGTGCCATCAGCGGGCAGGGGGCTCACGAGCAGTACTTC. This translates into CAISGQGAHEQYF. The chain recombines TRBV10-3 with TRBJ2-5; 8 bases are shared with TRBD1. The J call may be incorrect, as the DNA end agrees better with TRBJ2-7. Germline CDR1 is ENHRY and CDR2 is SYGVKD. The CDR3 contains 13 residues.

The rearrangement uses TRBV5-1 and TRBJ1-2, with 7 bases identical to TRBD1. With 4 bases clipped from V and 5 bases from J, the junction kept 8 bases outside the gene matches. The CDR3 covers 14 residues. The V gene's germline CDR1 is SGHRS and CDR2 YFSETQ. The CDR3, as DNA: TGCGCCAGCAGCGAACAGGGGAGGAGGTATGGCTACACCTTC. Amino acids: CASSEQGRRYGYTF.

DNA for the CDR3: TGCAGCGTTGAAGATCAGGGGGAGATAGAAGAAAAACTGTTTTTT. It translates to CSVEDQGEIEEKLFF. The rearrangement links TRBV29-1 to TRBJ1-4, with 7 bases lining up with TRBD1. V was pared by 0 bases and J by 8 bases, with 9 bases of the junction left unmatched. Germline CDR1 is SQVTM and CDR2 is ANQGSEA. This CDR3 comprises 15 residues. The whole variable domain, remainder taken from reference TRBV29-1 and TRBJ1-4, is SAVISQKPSRDICQRGTSLTIQCQVDSQVTMMFWYRQQPGQSLTLIATANQGSEATYESGFVIDKFPISRPNLTFSTLTVSNMSPEDSSIYLCSVEDQGEIEEKLFFGSGTQLSVL.

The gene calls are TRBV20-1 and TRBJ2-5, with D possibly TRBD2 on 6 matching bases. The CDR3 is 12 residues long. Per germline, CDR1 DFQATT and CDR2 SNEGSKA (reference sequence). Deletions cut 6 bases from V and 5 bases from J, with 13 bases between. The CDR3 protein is CSAGGRTETQYF. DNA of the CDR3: TGCAGTGCCGGGGGAAGGACGGAGACCCAGTACTTC.

In DNA, the CDR3 is TGTGCCAGCAGCTTAGGGGGGACAGCCCCTAAGACCCAGTACTTC. The encoded protein is CASSLGGTAPKTQYF. This sequence joins TRBV7-2 and TRBJ2-4; 7 nucleotides align to TRBD1. The J call may not be correct, given that the DNA end is closer to TRBJ2-5. The CDR3 loop spans 15 amino acids. The V gene's germline CDR1 is SGHTA and CDR2 FQGNSA.

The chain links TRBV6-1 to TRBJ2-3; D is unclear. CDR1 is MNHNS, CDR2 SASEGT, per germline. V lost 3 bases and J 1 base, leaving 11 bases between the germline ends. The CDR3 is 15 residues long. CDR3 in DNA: TGTGCCAGCAGTGAGGTACTATCGGGCACAGATACGCAGTATTTT. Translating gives CASSEVLSGTDTQYF.

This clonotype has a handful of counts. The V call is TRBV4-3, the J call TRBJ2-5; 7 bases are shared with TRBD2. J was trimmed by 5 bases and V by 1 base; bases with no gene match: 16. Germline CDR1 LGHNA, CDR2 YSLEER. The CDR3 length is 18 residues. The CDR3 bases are TGCGCCAGCAGCCAAGTGGCTAGCGGTTCCTTCAGAGGGGAGACCCAGTACTTC. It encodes CASSQVASGSFRGETQYF.

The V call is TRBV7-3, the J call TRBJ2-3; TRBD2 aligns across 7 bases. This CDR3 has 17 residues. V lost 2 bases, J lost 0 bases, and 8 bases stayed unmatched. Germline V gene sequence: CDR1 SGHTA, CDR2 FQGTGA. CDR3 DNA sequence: TGTGCCAGCAGCTTAGTTCCTAGCGGCCAAAGCACAGATACGCAGTATTTT. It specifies CASSLVPSGQSTDTQYF.

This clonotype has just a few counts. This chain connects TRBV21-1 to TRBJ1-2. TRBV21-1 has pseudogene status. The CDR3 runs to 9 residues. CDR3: CAPAHGYTF. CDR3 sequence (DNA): TGTGCCCCTGCCCATGGCTACACCTTC.

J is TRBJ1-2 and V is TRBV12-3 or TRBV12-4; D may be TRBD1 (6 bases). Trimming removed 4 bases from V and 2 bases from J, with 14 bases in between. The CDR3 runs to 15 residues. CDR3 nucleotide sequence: TGTGCCAGCAGTTCAGAGGGGGAGCTAAACTATGGCTACACCTTC. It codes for CASSSEGELNYGYTF.

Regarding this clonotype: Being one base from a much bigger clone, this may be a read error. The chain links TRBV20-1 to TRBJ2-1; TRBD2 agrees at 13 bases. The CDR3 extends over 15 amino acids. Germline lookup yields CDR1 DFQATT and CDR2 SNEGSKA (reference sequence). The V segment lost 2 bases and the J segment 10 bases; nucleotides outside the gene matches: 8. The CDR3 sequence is CSARLPGLAGREQFF. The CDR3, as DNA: TGCAGTGCTAGATTGCCGGGACTAGCGGGACGCGAGCAGTTCTTC.

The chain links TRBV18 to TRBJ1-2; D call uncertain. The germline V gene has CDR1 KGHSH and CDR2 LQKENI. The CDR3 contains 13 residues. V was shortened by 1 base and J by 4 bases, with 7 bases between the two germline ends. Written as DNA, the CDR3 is TGTGCCAGCTCACCACGTGCAGGCTATGGCTACACCTTC. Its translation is CASSPRAGYGYTF.

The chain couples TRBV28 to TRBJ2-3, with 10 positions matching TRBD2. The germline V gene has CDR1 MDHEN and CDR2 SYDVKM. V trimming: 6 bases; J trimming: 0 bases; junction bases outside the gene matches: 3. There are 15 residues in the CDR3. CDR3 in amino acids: CASRDSGRSTDTQYF. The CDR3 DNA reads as TGTGCCAGCAGGGATAGCGGGAGGAGCACAGATACGCAGTATTTT.

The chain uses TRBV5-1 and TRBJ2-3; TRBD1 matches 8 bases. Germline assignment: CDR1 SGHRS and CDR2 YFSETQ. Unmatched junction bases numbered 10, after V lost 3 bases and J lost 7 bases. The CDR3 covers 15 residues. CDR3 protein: CASSWRTGTENTQYF. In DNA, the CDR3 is TGCGCCAGCAGCTGGAGGACAGGGACCGAGAATACGCAGTATTTT. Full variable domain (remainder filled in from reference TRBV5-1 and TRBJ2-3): KAGVTQTPRYLIKTRGQQVTLSCSPISGHRSVSWYQQTPGQGLQFLFEYFSETQRNKGNFPGRFSGRQFSNSRSEMNVSTLELGDSALYLCASSWRTGTENTQYFGPGTRLTVL.

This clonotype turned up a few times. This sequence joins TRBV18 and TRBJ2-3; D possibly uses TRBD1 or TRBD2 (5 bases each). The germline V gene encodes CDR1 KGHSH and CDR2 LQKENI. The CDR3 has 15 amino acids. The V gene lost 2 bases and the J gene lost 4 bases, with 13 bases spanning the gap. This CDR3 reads CASSPKERGADTQYF. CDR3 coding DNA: TGTGCCAGCTCACCAAAGGAGAGGGGCGCAGATACGCAGTATTTT.